The sample holds one count of the clone carrying this T cell receptor beta chain. Cells designated naive CD8 were CD45RO-negative and were positively selected for CCR7, with terminally differentiated effector memory CD45RA+ cells excluded. This sample was included in a study of shared clonotypes between healthy human individuals. Overall study context: There were three CD4 naive, three CD4 memory, two CD8 naive and one CD8 memory plates per donor.

V lost 4 bases, J lost 6 bases, and 10 bases stayed unmatched. CDR3 length: 16 residues. Using immunoSEQ multiplex PCR, the repertoire was profiled, and TCRdb retains in-frame clones only, with some absent. The table shows about 2 million clones, with 85% to 95% occurring only once. The material sequenced was naive CD8+ T cells sorted from blood. The rearrangement links TRBV7-1 to TRBJ2-2; 8 bases line up with TRBD2. TRBV7-1 is an ORF, and what it does is uncertain. The source of this sequence is a man between 18 and 29 years old in good health. The chain's CDR3 is CASSLATLAESGELFF. CDR3 sequence (DNA): TGTGCCAGCAGCTTAGCGACACTAGCGGAGTCCGGGGAGCTGTTTTTT.